This record covers a single T cell receptor (beta chain). Its recognized antigen is unknown. No base-level quality is on record; no much larger clone is a single base apart. This record comes from a study of blood T cell repertoires in COVID-19 (dated by TCRdb to the early 2020s). A note on the overall study: Collaborator samples came from the United States, Italy and Spain and covered acute and convalescent phases of COVID-19. The prospective study material was composed of cDNA or gDNA derived from T cells, B-cell-depleted T cells, or PBMCs. Subjects who had been exposed to COVID-19, were actively infected with it, or had recovered from it provided the deeply sampled blood TCRbeta repertoires that made up the dataset. The repertoires were released in a freely available public database intended as a resource for research on the immune response to SARS-CoV-2. The samples were drawn from two sources: the first 160 participants of the ongoing ImmuneRACE study, and fewer than 1,500 subjects contributed by 6 global collaborators. The sample metadata nearly always contained a de-identified subject ID, COVID-19 status, age in years and sex. Where available, HLA class I and class II types were taken from metadata supplied by the sample provider and were not determined by assay-based typing. The paper as a whole reports these results and caveats: How much clinical and demographic metadata was included differed by source and by participant, and the metadata was provided uncurated.

Participants in the prospective study were enrolled through a virtual design, were aged about 18 to 100 years, and lived in some 24 United States geographic areas. In the prospective study, participants were assigned to cohorts based on the clinical history participants reported in a screening survey and a study questionnaire. Recovered participants in ImmuneRACE Cohort 3 were defined by two consecutive negative NP/OP PCR tests, clearance by a healthcare professional, or resolution of symptoms. In the prospective study, mobile phlebotomists collected whole blood, serum and a nasopharyngeal or oropharyngeal swab from each participant. Additional blood draws and questionnaires over an approximately two-month period could optionally be provided by prospective study participants. Prospective study blood samples were shipped either frozen or at room temperature before DNA extraction. CDR1 SGHDN and CDR2 FVKESK are derived from the germline V gene. V is shortened by 3 bases, J by 3 bases, and the region joining them spans 6 bases. The CDR3 runs 14 amino acids, cysteine and phenylalanine included. Of all the DNA, just the CDR3 is kept, 42 bases in frame from base 1.

TCRbeta CDR3 regions were amplified from genomic DNA using the immunoSEQ Assay, a bias-controlled multiplex PCR. Turning to the authors' computational methods: Nucleated cell counts per sample were estimated from amplification of reference gene primers within the assay. To quantify the absolute abundance of each unique TCRbeta CDR3 rearrangement, sequence reads were collapsed and filtered. For each sample, productive Simpson clonality was calculated by taking the square root of Simpson's diversity index across productive rearrangements. The table comes from immuneACCESS by way of TCRdb, which keeps in-frame sequences with V and J called. Part of the clones is missing from these tables; in studies checked, under half for an unresolved V gene and the rest for unknown reasons. The V and J calls and clone size were taken over from that table, and D and trimming were inferred from the DNA. For this sample the table gives under 300,000 clones, of which 85% to 95% were detected only once. 1.5% to 2% of the sample lies in the top ten.

This TCR was sampled from a woman between 18 and 30 years old who had recovered from COVID-19. Sequencing used PBMCs or T cells enriched from blood (not recorded which). The V and J segments used are TRBV14 and TRBJ1-6, with the identity of the D gene unclear. Here the CDR3 is given as CASSQGYYNSPLHF. The nucleotides are TGTGCCAGCAGCCAGGGCTACTATAATTCACCCCTCCACTTT.